These T cell receptor beta chains were read from a single sample in a study of OX40 agonist ivuxolimab in advanced cancers. TCRdb keeps only in-frame clones here, not all; method: immunoSEQ multiplex PCR. The sample holds roughly 47,000 clones, roughly 90% seen once. Sample: CD4+ or CD8+ T cells sorted from blood, taken in a trial of the OX40 agonist ivuxolimab. Receptor source: an adult with an advanced solid tumor such as melanoma, head and neck, liver or kidney cancer. The CDR3 runs from the conserved cysteine through the conserved F or W. Fields, in order: J gene, clone size, D gene, V gene, CDR3 DNA, CDR3 protein. The D gene is left open where the match is weak. Clone size, where shown, is once, few, many, or a class for clones that have expanded.

TRBJ1-1 | - | - | TRBV20-1 | TGCAGTGCTAGATGGGGGGCTGAAGCTTTCTTT | CSARWGAEAFF
TRBJ1-1 | - | - | TRBV29-1 | TGCAGCTTTAGTTTATTCAGGGTAGGGAACACTGAAGCTTTCTTT | CSFSLFRVGNTEAFF
TRBJ1-5 | - | - | TRBV4-2 | TGTGCCAGCAGCCTAGGCATCAATCAGCCCCAGCATTTT | CASSLGINQPQHF
TRBJ2-3 | - | TRBD1 | TRBV5-4 | TGTGCCAGCAGCTTGGTGGGACAGGGGACAGATACGCAGTATTTT | CASSLVGQGTDTQYF
TRBJ1-5 | once | - | TRBV4-2 | TGTGCCAGCAGCCAAGTTTCTTCGGGTGGTAGCAATCAGCCCCAGCATTTT | CASSQVSSGGSNQPQHF
TRBJ2-5 | - | - | TRBV2 | TGTGCCAGCAGTGAATTTAGGAAAGAGACCCAGTACTTC | CASSEFRKETQYF
TRBJ1-5 | - | - | TRBV25-1 | TGTGCCAGCAGTGAATACCTCAGCAATCAGCCCCAGCATTTT | CASSEYLSNQPQHF
TRBJ2-1 | - | TRBD1 | TRBV12-5 | TGTGCTAGTGGCCTGGGACAGTACAATGAGCAGTTCTTC | CASGLGQYNEQFF
TRBJ1-1 | - | - | TRBV7-3 | TGTGCCAGCAGCTTGGGTGCAGGGAACACTGAAGCTTTCTTT | CASSLGAGNTEAFF
TRBJ2-7 | - | - | TRBV27 | TGTGCCAGCAGTTTACTTGGGGCCAATTACGAGCAGTACTTC | CASSLLGANYEQYF
TRBJ2-4 | - | TRBD1 | TRBV6-5 | TGTGCCAGCAGCTACGACAGGGGAGACATTCAGTACTTC | CASSYDRGDIQYF
TRBJ2-7 | - | - | TRBV9 | TGTGCCAGCAGTCACCGGGACTCCTCCGGGTTCTACGAGCAGTACTTC | CASSHRDSSGFYEQYF
TRBJ2-3 | - | - | TRBV14 | TGTGCCAGCAGCCAGAAATATCTCGTTAGCACAGATACGCAGTATTTT | CASSQKYLVSTDTQYF
TRBJ2-1 | - | TRBD2 | TRBV10-3 | TGTGCCATCAGTGCCGGGGGGTGGGACTACAATGAGCAGTTCTTC | CAISAGGWDYNEQFF
TRBJ2-7 | - | - | TRBV27 | TGTGCCAGCAGTCTAGGACAGACTTACGAGCAGTACTTC | CASSLGQTYEQYF
TRBJ2-3 | - | TRBD2 | TRBV4-1 | TGCGCCAGCAGCCTTCTGAGCGGGAGGGTGACAGATACGCAGTATTTT | CASSLLSGRVTDTQYF
TRBJ2-7 | - | - | TRBV6-5 | TGTGCCAGCAGTTCCGACAGGGAGGTTAGCTACGAGCAGTACTTC | CASSSDREVSYEQYF
TRBJ2-2 | - | - | TRBV7-3 | TGTGCCAGCAGCTTCCGGGCCGGGGACACCGGGGAGCTGTTTTTT | CASSFRAGDTGELFF
TRBJ1-2 | - | TRBD1 | TRBV11-3 | TGTGCCAGCAGCTTGACAGGGGGCGTCTATGGCTACACCTTC | CASSLTGGVYGYTF
TRBJ1-1 | - | - | TRBV5-4 | TGTGCCAGCAGCTTGGTAACAGGGTCTCCTCCTGAAGCTTTCTTT | CASSLVTGSPPEAFF
TRBJ2-7 | - | - | TRBV7-2 | TGTGCCAGCAGTTTATCGGTCCTAGCCAACTCCTACGAGCAGTACTTC | CASSLSVLANSYEQYF
TRBJ1-1 | - | - | TRBV4-1 | TGCGCCAGCAGCTCTCTTCTTGCGGGACACTTGAACACTGAAGCTTTCTTT | CASSSLLAGHLNTEAFF
TRBJ2-5 | - | - | TRBV6-5 | TGTGCCAGCAGTTACTCGCCAGGGGCAGAGACCCAGTACTTC | CASSYSPGAETQYF
TRBJ1-1 | - | - | TRBV5-4 | TGTGCCAGCAGCTTGAGCGGACAGATGAACACTGAAGCTTTCTTT | CASSLSGQMNTEAFF
TRBJ1-5 | - | - | TRBV7-2 | TGTGCCAGCAGCGGCAGGGATTTACAGGGACAGCCCCAGCATTTT | CASSGRDLQGQPQHF